This T cell receptor (beta chain) was profiled in a study of response to subunit inactivated influenza vaccine. TCRdb fed the RT-PCR reads into MiXCR, producing one record per CDR3 protein. The sample holds hundreds of thousands of distinct CDR3 sequences; approximately 14% are singletons and the top ten take approximately 6.5%. This CDR3 comprises 14 residues. Trimming stripped 4 bases from V and 4 bases from J, with 12 bases between. Germline-derived CDR1 and CDR2 are LGHNA and YSLEER. The clonotype comes from a middle-aged man who received an inactivated influenza vaccine. The V and J genes are TRBV4-3 and TRBJ2-3; no firm D call. The sample was PBMCs from blood, taken approximately 15 days before vaccination. CDR3: CASSRKSGADTQYF. The CDR3 bases are TGCGCCAGCAGCCGTAAATCCGGTGCAGATACGCAGTATTTT.